A selection of T cell receptor beta chains follows, all from one sample in a study of cytomegalovirus exposure and HLA in healthy donors. Measured with immunoSEQ multiplex PCR; TCRdb has only the in-frame clones, and not every one. The data hold more than 150,000 clones, with 84% observed a single time. Material for sequencing was PBMCs. The receptors here all came from a boy under 18 in good health and CMV-seronegative. The CDR3 runs from the conserved cysteine through the conserved F or W.

v_call cdr3_aa
TRBV18 CASSPLGQGQGGELFF
TRBV11-3 CASSLDVGVPNTGELFF
TRBV7-9 CASSLGEMGGILDDQPQHF
TRBV6-1 CASRLTGGNTEAFF
TRBV6-1 CASSEEGDKSEAFF
TRBV5-5 CASGDRELLAGPRAEQFF
TRBV27 CASSLTGFSSYEQYF
TRBV2 CASRTRGEGGYGYTF
TRBV7-2 CASSLEPGRQPQHF
TRBV7-9 CASSLKGEAEKLFF
TRBV5-1 CASSFAQVYNEQFF
TRBV4-1 CASGTPGQGFEQYF
TRBV27 CASSLLNTDTQYF
TRBV11-2 CASNRQGAGWTEAFF
TRBV19 CASSIGSAPYIQYF
TRBV2 CATTGSRNEQFF
TRBV2 CASRDDRGAQPQHF
TRBV7-2 CASSPGGRPYEQYF
TRBV7-3 CASSLGSLDWTSGQTDTQYF
TRBV28 CASKLLTDYQPQHF
TRBV6-4 CASSEESGLQPQHF
TRBV30 CAWSQGGVGYTF
TRBV7-8 CASSLRGGHNEQFF
TRBV10-2 CASKTPGETYEQYF
TRBV7-2 CASSRQTSGSEQYF
TRBV5-6 CASNDLGGSYEQYF
TRBV10-3 CAIKPGQGGETQYF
TRBV27 CASSSPGWGVTEAFF
TRBV4-2 CASSQDRGKQFF
TRBV27 CASSLWGGYEQYF